This passage covers 13 T cell receptor beta chains from one sample sequenced in a study of blood T cell repertoires in COVID-19. Here immunoSEQ multiplex PCR was the method, and the copy in TCRdb shows in-frame clones only, minus some. The sample consists of fewer than 100,000 clones, more than 65% of them appearing once. Sample: peripheral blood. The source of these receptors is a middle-aged man with acute or convalescent COVID-19.

This clone was recorded once. This chain connects TRBV5-1 to TRBJ1-1, with D possibly TRBD1 on 6 matching bases. V gave up 4 bases and J gave up 0 bases, with 13 bases separating them. The CDR3 covers 15 residues. Germline V CDR1 and CDR2: SGHRS, YFSETQ. CDR3 in amino acids: CASSRQTGMNTEAFF. CDR3 nucleotides: TGCGCCAGCAGCCGCCAGACAGGAATGAACACTGAAGCTTTCTTT.

The chain joins TRBV19 to TRBJ2-2, with 7 nucleotides matching TRBD2. Trimming at V came to 4 bases and at J to 4 bases, leaving 3 bases not matched to a gene. The CDR3 length is 14 residues. The germline CDR1 and CDR2 sequences are LNHDA and SQIVND (reference sequence). CDR3 sequence (DNA): TGTGCCAGTAGTACCTGGGGGGGCACCGGGGAGCTGTTTTTT. Its translation: CASSTWGGTGELFF.

CDR3 coding DNA: TGTGCCAGCAGCTTAGCGGGACAGGTCAACTATGGCTACACCTTC. This codes for CASSLAGQVNYGYTF. The V and J genes are TRBV7-2 and TRBJ1-2, with 8 bases fitting TRBD1. Unmatched junction bases numbered 2, after V lost 0 bases and J lost 2 bases. This CDR3 is 15 amino acids long. CDR1 is SGHTA and CDR2 is FQGNSA in the germline V gene.

The CDR3 region is CASSRDRDGTQYF. CDR3 nucleotide sequence: TGTGCCAGCAGCCGTGACAGGGATGGGACCCAGTACTTC. The genes are TRBV5-4 and TRBJ2-5; the match to TRBD1 covers 7 bases. J lost 7 bases, V lost 4 bases, and 7 bases had no gene match. Germline-derived CDR1 and CDR2 are SGHNT and YYREEE (reference sequence). CDR3 length: 13 residues. Full variable domain (missing parts from reference TRBV5-4 and TRBJ2-5): ETGVTQSPTHLIKTRGQQVTLRCSSQSGHNTVSWYQQALGQGPQFIFQYYREEENGRGNFPPRFSGLQFPNYSSELNVNALELDDSALYLCASSRDRDGTQYFGPGTRLLVL.

This chain joins TRBV9 and TRBJ1-1, with TRBD1 matching 7 bases. This CDR3 comprises 16 residues. Trimming took 0 bases from V and 1 from J; bases not matched to a gene: 6. Germline loops: CDR1 SGDLS, CDR2 YYNGEE. The CDR3 nucleotides are TGTGCCAGCAGCGTAGGACCCGGGACAGCGAACACTGAAGCTTTCTTT. This codes for CASSVGPGTANTEAFF. Using reference TRBV9 and TRBJ1-1 for the parts outside the CDR3, the full variable domain is DSGVTQTPKHLITATGQRVTLRCSPRSGDLSVYWYQQSLDQGLQFLIQYYNGEERAKGNILERFSAQQFPDLHSELNLSSLELGDSALYFCASSVGPGTANTEAFFGQGTRLTVV.

The V call is TRBV3-1 (or the pseudogene TRBV3-2), the J call TRBJ1-2, with D maybe TRBD1 (5 bases). This CDR3 region has 13 residues. Germline values: CDR1 LGHDT, CDR2 YNNKEL (reference sequence). The germline V and J ends were trimmed by 4 bases and 2 bases, with 8 bases remaining between them. This chain's CDR3 is CASSPKGNYGYTF. DNA for the CDR3: TGTGCCAGCAGCCCGAAGGGGAACTATGGCTACACCTTC.

The chain uses TRBV30 and TRBJ1-4, with 8 bases identical to TRBD1. The trim removed 3 bases at V and 5 bases at J, leaving 8 bases unmatched. The germline CDR1 and CDR2 sequences are GTSNPN and SVGIG (reference sequence). This CDR3 has 15 residues. CDR3 bases: TGTGCCTGGAGAGCCAGGGGGCGAGGGAATGAAAAACTGTTTTTT. Its protein product is CAWRARGRGNEKLFF.

The table lists this clone with a few counts. This sequence joins TRBV7-8 and TRBJ1-4, with 9 bases matching TRBD1. The CDR3 sequence is 14 residues long. From germline, CDR1 is SGHVS and CDR2 FQNEAQ. V gave up 5 bases and J gave up 7 bases; unmatched junction bases: 5. CDR3: CASSRDRGSEKLFF. Here the CDR3 DNA reads TGTGCCAGCAGCCGAGACAGGGGGAGTGAAAAACTGTTTTTT.

In its sample, this clone was seen a few times. V and J are TRBV19 and TRBJ1-1, with TRBD1 as a possible D gene (5 bases). The V and J ends lost 8 bases and 4 bases respectively, with 14 bases between them. From germline, CDR1 is LNHDA and CDR2 SQIVND (reference sequence). The CDR3 totals 13 residues. The CDR3 here is CASYREGSTEAFF. The CDR3 DNA reads TGTGCCAGTTACCGGGAGGGGAGCACTGAAGCTTTCTTT.

This clone has only one observation. The V and J genes are TRBV5-1 and TRBJ1-6; D ambiguous. V lost 1 base and J 5 bases, leaving 10 bases between the germline ends. The CDR3 spans 15 residues. Germline V gene data show CDR1 as SGHRS and CDR2 as YFSETQ. The CDR3 is CASSLRSGNNSPLHF. CDR3 DNA: TGCGCCAGCAGCTTGAGGTCGGGAAATAATTCACCCCTCCACTTT.

This sequence joins TRBV7-8 and TRBJ1-4; 7 nucleotides align to TRBD1. This CDR3 is 15 amino acids long. Germline CDR1 is SGHVS and CDR2 is FQNEAQ. The V and J ends lost 5 bases and 0 bases, in that order; junction bases with no gene match: 3. This chain's CDR3 is CASSPGTATNEKLFF. CDR3 DNA sequence: TGTGCCAGCAGCCCAGGGACAGCAACTAATGAAAAACTGTTTTTT.

The rearrangement links TRBV6-2 or TRBV6-3 to TRBJ1-6; 11 bases map to TRBD1. Losses at the gene ends were 0 bases for V and 0 bases for J; bases not matched to a gene: 4. The CDR3 has 19 amino acids. Germline values: CDR1 MNHEY, CDR2 SVGEGT. CDR3 sequence reads: CASSYSRTGGISYNSPLHF. The CDR3 DNA reads as TGTGCCAGCAGTTACTCCAGGACAGGGGGCATCTCCTATAATTCACCCCTCCACTTT.

The CDR3 DNA reads TGTGCCAGCAGCTTAGACCCTGATCGGGGAAACACCATATATTTT. Protein sequence: CASSLDPDRGNTIYF. The gene calls are TRBV11-2 and TRBJ1-3; D gene uncertain. The CDR3 totals 15 residues. V lost 0 bases, J lost 4 bases, and 10 bases lay in between. Germline V gene sequence: CDR1 SGHAT, CDR2 FQNNGV.